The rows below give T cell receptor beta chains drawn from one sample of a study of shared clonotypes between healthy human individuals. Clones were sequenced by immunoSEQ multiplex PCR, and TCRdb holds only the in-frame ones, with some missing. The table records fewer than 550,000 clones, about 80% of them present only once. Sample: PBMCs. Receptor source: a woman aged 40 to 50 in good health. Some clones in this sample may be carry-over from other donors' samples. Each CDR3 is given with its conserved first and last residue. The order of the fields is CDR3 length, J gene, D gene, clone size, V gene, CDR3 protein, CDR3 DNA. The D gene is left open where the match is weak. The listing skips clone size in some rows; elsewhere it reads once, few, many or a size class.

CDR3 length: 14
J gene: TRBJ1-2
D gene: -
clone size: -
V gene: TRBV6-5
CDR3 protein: CASTKQSLGYGYTF
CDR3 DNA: TGTGCCAGCACGAAACAGAGCCTAGGCTATGGCTACACCTTC

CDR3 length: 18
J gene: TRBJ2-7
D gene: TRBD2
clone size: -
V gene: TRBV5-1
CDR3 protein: CASSGGLAGGPSSYEQYF
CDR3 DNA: TGCGCCAGCAGCGGGGGACTAGCGGGAGGGCCCAGCTCCTACGAGCAGTACTTC

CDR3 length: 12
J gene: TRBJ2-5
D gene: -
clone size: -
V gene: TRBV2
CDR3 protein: CASRRPGETQYF
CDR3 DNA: TGTGCCAGCCGGAGGCCGGGAGAGACCCAGTACTTC

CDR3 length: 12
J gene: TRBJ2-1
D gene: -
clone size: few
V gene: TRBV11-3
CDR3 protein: CASSLSVGEQFF
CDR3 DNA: TGTGCCAGCAGCTTATCGGTAGGTGAGCAGTTCTTC

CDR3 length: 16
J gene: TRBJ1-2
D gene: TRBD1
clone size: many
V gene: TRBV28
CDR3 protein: CASSSSSQGQVYGYTF
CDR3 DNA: TGTGCCAGCAGTTCGTCCTCCCAGGGACAGGTCTATGGCTACACCTTC

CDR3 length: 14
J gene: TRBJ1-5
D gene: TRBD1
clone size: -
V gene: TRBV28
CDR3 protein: CASSDTGDYQPQHF
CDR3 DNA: TGTGCCAGCAGCGATACAGGGGATTATCAGCCCCAGCATTTT

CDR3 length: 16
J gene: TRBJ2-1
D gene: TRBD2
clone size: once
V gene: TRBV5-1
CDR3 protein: CASSTSTSGRIGEQFF
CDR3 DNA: TGCGCCAGCAGCACATCGACTAGCGGGAGAATCGGTGAGCAGTTCTTC

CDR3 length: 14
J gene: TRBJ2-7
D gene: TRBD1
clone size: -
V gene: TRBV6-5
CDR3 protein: CASSYDRVRDEQYF
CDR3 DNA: TGTGCCAGCAGTTACGACAGGGTCAGGGACGAGCAGTACTTC

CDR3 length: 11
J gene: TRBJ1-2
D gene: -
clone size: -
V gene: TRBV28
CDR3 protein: CASSSARSPTF
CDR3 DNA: TGTGCCAGCAGTTCTGCAAGGTCCCCCACCTTC

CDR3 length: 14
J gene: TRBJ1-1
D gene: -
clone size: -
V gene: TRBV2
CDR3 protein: CASSGVRGNTEAFF
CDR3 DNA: TGTGCCAGCAGTGGGGTCAGGGGAAACACTGAAGCTTTCTTT

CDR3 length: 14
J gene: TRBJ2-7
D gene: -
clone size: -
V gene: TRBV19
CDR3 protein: CASSIGTGSYEQYF
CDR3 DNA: TGTGCCAGTAGTATAGGGACTGGCTCCTACGAGCAGTACTTC

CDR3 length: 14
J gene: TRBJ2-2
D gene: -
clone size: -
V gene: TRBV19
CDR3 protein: CASSSDRNTGELFF
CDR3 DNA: TGTGCCAGTAGTTCGGACAGGAACACCGGGGAGCTGTTTTTT

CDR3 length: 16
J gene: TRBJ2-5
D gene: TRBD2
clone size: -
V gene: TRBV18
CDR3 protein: CASSPNPGLAEETQYF
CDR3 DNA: TGTGCCAGCTCACCGAATCCGGGACTAGCCGAAGAGACCCAGTACTTC

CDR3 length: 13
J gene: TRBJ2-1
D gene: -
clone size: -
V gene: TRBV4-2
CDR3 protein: CASSQAVRSEQFF
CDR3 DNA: TGTGCCAGCAGCCAAGCGGTGCGGTCAGAGCAGTTCTTC

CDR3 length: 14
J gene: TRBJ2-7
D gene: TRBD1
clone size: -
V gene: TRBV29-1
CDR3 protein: CSVGDGTGSYEQYF
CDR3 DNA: TGCAGCGTGGGGGACGGGACAGGGTCCTACGAGCAGTACTTC

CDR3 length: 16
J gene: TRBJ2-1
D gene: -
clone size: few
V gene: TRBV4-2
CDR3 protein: CASTRTLAEPYNEQFF
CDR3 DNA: TGTGCCAGCACCAGAACCTTAGCGGAACCCTACAATGAGCAGTTCTTC

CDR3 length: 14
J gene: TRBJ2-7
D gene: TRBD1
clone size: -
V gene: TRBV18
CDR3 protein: CASSPNRGSYEQYF
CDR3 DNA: TGTGCCAGCTCCCCCAACAGGGGATCCTACGAGCAGTACTTC

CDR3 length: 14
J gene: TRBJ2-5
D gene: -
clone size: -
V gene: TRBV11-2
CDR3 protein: CASSLAGWEETQYF
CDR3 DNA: TGTGCCAGCAGCTTAGCTGGTTGGGAGGAGACCCAGTACTTC